A selection of T cell receptor beta chains follows, all from one sample in a study of T-cell reconstitution after alpha-beta-depleted transplantation in children. TCRdb reprocessed the PCR reads with MiXCR, giving one entry per CDR3 protein. The sample lists 350,000 to 500,000 distinct CDR3 sequences, over 40% occurring once. The sequencing used PBMCs, collected before TCRalphabeta/CD19-depleted stem cell transplant. The receptors shown here come from a girl aged 2 to 9 with aplastic anemia, due to receive a stem cell transplant. Each CDR3 is given with its conserved first and last residue. The D gene is left open where the match is weak. The size of a clone is reported for some rows only, either as once, few or many, or as a class for expanded clones.

J	size	D	V	DNA	CDR3
TRBJ2-1	.	TRBD1	TRBV5-5	TGTGCCAGCAGCCCGACAGGGCGTTACAATGAGCAGTTCTTC	CASSPTGRYNEQFF
TRBJ2-7	many	.	TRBV5-1	TGCGCCAGCAGCTTGAGGTCAGGGATGAGCTACGAGCAGTACTTC	CASSLRSGMSYEQYF
TRBJ2-5	many	.	TRBV7-9	TGTGCCAGCAGCTCCGACCGGGACAACCCGTGGGAGACCCAGTACTTC	CASSSDRDNPWETQYF
TRBJ2-1	few	TRBD1	TRBV20-1	TGCAGTGGTGGACAGGTAGCCTACAATGAGCAGTTCTTC	CSGGQVAYNEQFF
TRBJ2-7	few	.	TRBV28	TGTGCCAGCAAAAGACCCTCGTTATCTCTGGGGTCCGAGCAGTACTTC	CASKRPSLSLGSEQYF
TRBJ2-7	.	.	TRBV30	TGTGCCTGGAGTCACTGGGAACAGGATGGCTACGAGCAGTACTTC	CAWSHWEQDGYEQYF
TRBJ2-5	few	TRBD2	TRBV12-3/TRBV12-4	TGTGCCAGCAGTTTAGGGGCGGGAGGGGGCCCCGAAGAGACCCAGTACTTC	CASSLGAGGGPEETQYF
TRBJ2-3	many	TRBD1	TRBV7-6	TGTGCCAGCAGCACAGGGGGCGCAGATACGCAGTATTTT	CASSTGGADTQYF
TRBJ2-5	many	.	TRBV12-3/TRBV12-4	TGTGCCAGCAGTTTGATGGGAGGAGAGACCCAGTACTTC	CASSLMGGETQYF
TRBJ2-5	few	.	TRBV20-1	TGCAGTGCTGGGATCCAAGAGACCCAGTACTTC	CSAGIQETQYF
TRBJ2-3	.	.	TRBV7-7	TGTGCTAGCAGCTCGAGCGGTAGCTCTGATACGCAGTATTTT	CASSSSGSSDTQYF
TRBJ1-5	.	.	TRBV28	TGTGCCAGCAGTTTAACCCCTGAAGGGCCCCAGCATTTT	CASSLTPEGPQHF
TRBJ2-7	few	TRBD2	TRBV12-3/TRBV12-4	TGTGCCAGCAGTTGGACTAGCGGGACAAGGATTAGTCAGGACGAGCAGTACTTC	CASSWTSGTRISQDEQYF
TRBJ2-2	.	.	TRBV7-3	TGTGCCAGCAGCCCCTACCCAGGGAGGACCGGGGAGCTGTTTTTT	CASSPYPGRTGELFF
TRBJ1-5	few	.	TRBV18	TGTGCCAGCTCACCATCGGGGGGGTATCAGCCCCAGCATTTT	CASSPSGGYQPQHF
TRBJ1-5	.	.	TRBV6-5	TGTGCCAGCAGTTACTCGATGGAACAGCCCCAGCATTTT	CASSYSMEQPQHF
TRBJ1-5	many	TRBD1	TRBV7-8	TGTGCCAGCAGCCCCCGGACAGGGCGAAGCAATCAGCCCCAGCATTTT	CASSPRTGRSNQPQHF
TRBJ2-5	.	.	TRBV27	TGTGCCAGCAGTAGATTACCGCCGGCTCAAGAGACCCAGTACTTC	CASSRLPPAQETQYF
TRBJ2-7	.	.	TRBV6-2/TRBV6-3	TGTGCCAGCAGCCCACCCCAGGGGCAGACCTACGAGCATTACTTC	CASSPPQGQTYEHYF
TRBJ2-7	.	.	TRBV10-3	TGTGCCATCAGCAGGGGTGGCGACGAGCAGTACTTC	CAISRGGDEQYF
TRBJ1-1	many	.	TRBV7-8	TGTGCCAGCAGCTTTGACGGTGGCACTGAAGCTTTCTTT	CASSFDGGTEAFF
TRBJ2-5	.	.	TRBV7-3	TGTGCCAGCAGCTTAATCCCTGGCAGGCAAGAGACCCAGTACTTC	CASSLIPGRQETQYF
TRBJ1-2	many	.	TRBV5-1	TGCGCCAGCAGCGTTATGGACGAGGGCTACACCTTC	CASSVMDEGYTF
TRBJ1-5	.	TRBD1	TRBV15	TGTGCCACCAGCCCTTTAAGTCCCTCCCAGTCCCGGGACAGGGCTGGCAATCAGCCCCAGCATTTT	CATSPLSPSQSRDRAGNQPQHF